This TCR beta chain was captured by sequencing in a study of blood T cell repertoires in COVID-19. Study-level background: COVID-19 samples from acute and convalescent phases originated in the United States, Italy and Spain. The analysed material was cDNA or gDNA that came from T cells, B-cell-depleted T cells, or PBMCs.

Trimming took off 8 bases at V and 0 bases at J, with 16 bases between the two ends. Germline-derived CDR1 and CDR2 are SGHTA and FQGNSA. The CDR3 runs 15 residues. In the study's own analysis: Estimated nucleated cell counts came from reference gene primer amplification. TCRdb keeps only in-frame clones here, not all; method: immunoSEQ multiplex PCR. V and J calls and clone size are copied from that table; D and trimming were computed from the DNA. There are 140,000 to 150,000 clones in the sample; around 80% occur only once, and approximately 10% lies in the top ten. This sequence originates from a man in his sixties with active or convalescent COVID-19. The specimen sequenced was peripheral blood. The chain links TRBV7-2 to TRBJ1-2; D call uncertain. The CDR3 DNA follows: TGTGCCAGCGCTCCTTGGAGGACGACTAACTATGGCTACACCTTC. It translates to CASAPWRTTNYGYTF.